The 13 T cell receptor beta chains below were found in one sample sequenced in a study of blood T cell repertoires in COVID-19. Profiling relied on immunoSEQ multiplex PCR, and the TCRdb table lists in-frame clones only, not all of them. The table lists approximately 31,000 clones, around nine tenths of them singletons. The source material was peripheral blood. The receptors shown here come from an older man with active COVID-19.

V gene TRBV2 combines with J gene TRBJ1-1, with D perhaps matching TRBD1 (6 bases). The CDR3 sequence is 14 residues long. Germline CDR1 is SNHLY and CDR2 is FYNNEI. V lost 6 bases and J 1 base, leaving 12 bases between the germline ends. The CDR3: CASRRQEKNTEAFF. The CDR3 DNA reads TGTGCCAGCAGAAGACAGGAAAAGAACACTGAAGCTTTCTTT.

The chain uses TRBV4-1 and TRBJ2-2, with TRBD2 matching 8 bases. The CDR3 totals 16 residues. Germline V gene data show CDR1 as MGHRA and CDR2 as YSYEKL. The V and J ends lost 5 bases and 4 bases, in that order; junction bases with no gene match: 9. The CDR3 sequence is CASSSPTGGVTGELFF. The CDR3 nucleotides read TGCGCCAGCAGCTCCCCAACGGGAGGGGTCACCGGGGAGCTGTTTTTT.

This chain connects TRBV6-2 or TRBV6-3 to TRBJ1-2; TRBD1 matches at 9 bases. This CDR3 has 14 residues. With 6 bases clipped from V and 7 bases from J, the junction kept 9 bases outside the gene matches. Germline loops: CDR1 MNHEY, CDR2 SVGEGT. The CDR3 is CASSRITGGSGYTF. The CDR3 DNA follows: TGTGCCAGCAGCCGAATTACAGGGGGCAGTGGCTACACCTTC.

This CDR3 reads CASSFGGTGSTGELFF. CDR3 nucleotides: TGTGCCAGCAGCTTCGGCGGGACTGGGAGCACCGGGGAGCTGTTTTTT. V and J are TRBV5-4 and TRBJ2-2; D possibly corresponds to TRBD2 (6 bases). Trimming shortened V by 2 bases and J by 4 bases, and 15 bases separated the two germline ends. Germline CDR1 reads SGHNT; CDR2 reads YYREEE (reference sequence). This CDR3 is built from 16 residues. Full variable domain (outside the CDR3, taken from reference TRBV5-4 and TRBJ2-2): ETGVTQSPTHLIKTRGQQVTLRCSSQSGHNTVSWYQQALGQGPQFIFQYYREEENGRGNFPPRFSGLQFPNYSSELNVNALELDDSALYLCASSFGGTGSTGELFFGEGSRLTVL.

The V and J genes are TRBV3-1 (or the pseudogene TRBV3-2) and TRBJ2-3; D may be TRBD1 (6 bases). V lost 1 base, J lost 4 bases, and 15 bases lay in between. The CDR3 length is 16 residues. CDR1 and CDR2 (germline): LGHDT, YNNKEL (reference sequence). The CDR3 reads CASSQVPRGNPDTQYF. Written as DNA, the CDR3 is TGTGCCAGCAGCCAAGTCCCAAGGGGGAATCCAGATACGCAGTATTTT.

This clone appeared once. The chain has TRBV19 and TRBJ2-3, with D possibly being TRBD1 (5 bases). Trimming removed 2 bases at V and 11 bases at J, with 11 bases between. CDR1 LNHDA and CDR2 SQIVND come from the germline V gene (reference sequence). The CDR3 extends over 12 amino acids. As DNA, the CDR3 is TGTGCCAGTAGTATATCCGAGACAGTGCAGTATTTT. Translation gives CASSISETVQYF.

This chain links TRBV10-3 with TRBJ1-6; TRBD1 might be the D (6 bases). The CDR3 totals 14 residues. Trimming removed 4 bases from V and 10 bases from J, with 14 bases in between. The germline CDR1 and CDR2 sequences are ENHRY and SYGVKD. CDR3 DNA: TGTGCCATCAGTGGGGTGGCAGGGGACTCACCCCTCCACTTT. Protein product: CAISGVAGDSPLHF.

This chain's CDR3 is CASSEGGGGFGEKLFF. In DNA form, the CDR3 reads TGTGCCAGCAGTGAAGGAGGGGGCGGGTTTGGTGAAAAACTGTTTTTT. The rearrangement links TRBV6-1 to TRBJ1-4, with 7 bases identical to TRBD1. The CDR3 is 16 amino acids. V lost 1 base, J lost 7 bases, and 9 bases stayed unmatched. Germline CDR1 is MNHNS and CDR2 is SASEGT.

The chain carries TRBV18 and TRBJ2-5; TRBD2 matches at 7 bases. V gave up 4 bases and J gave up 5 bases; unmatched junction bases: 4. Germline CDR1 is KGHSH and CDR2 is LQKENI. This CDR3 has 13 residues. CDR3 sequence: CASSQGLTETQYF. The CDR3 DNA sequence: TGTGCCAGCTCACAGGGACTAACGGAGACCCAGTACTTC.

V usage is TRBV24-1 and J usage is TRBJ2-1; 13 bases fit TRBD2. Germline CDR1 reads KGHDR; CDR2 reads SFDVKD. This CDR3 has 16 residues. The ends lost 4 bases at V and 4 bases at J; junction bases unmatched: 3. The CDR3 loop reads CATSDPGLAGYNEQFF. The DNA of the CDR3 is TGTGCCACCAGTGACCCGGGACTAGCGGGATACAATGAGCAGTTCTTC.

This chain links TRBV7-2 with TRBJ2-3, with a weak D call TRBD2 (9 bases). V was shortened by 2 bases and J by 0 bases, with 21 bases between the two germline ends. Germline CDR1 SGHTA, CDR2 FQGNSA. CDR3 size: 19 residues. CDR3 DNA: TGTGCCAGCAGCTTAACAGGGGGTATGACTAGCGGTAGCACAGATACGCAGTATTTT. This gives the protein CASSLTGGMTSGSTDTQYF. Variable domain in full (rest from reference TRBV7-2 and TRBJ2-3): GAGVSQSPSNKVTEKGKDVELRCDPISGHTALYWYRQSLGQGLEFLIYFQGNSAPDKSGLPSDRFSAERTGGSVSTLTIQRTQQEDSAVYLCASSLTGGMTSGSTDTQYFGPGTRLTVL.

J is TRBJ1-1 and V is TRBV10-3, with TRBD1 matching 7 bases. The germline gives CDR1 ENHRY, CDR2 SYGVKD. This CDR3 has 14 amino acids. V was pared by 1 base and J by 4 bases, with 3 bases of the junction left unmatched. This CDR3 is CAISEFQGGTEAFF. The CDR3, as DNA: TGTGCCATCAGTGAGTTCCAGGGGGGCACTGAAGCTTTCTTT.

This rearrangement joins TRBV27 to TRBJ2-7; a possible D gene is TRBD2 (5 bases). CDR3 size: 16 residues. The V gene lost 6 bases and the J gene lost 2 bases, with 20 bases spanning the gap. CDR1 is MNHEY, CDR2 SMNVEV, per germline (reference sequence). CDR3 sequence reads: CASRKAPSGAPYEQYF. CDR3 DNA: TGTGCCAGCAGGAAGGCCCCCAGCGGAGCACCCTACGAGCAGTACTTC.